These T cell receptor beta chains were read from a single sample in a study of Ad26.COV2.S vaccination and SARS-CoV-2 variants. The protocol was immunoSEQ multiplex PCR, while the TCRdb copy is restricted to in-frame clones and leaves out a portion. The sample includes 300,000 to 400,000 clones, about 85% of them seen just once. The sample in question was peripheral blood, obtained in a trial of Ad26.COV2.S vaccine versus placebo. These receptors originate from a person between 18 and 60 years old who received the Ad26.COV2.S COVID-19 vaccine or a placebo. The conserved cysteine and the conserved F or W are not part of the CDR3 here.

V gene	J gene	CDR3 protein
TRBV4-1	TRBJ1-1	ASSQQPALEAF
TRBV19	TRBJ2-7	ASSNRQGDYYEQY
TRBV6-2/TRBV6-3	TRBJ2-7	ASSYSLAGGPYEQY
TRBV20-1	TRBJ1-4	SASPPRPNEKLF
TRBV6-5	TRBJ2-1	ASSSERGGEF
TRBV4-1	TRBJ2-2	ASSQEYMGIGELF
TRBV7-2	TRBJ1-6	ASTLRTELNSPLH
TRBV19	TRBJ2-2	AVQGGTGELF
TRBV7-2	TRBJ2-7	ASSLSQTYEQY
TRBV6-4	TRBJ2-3	ASSDETGSTDTQY
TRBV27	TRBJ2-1	ASSSDRHYNEQF
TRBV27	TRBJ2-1	ASSLYGTGVNEQF
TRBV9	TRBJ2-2	ASSVASGGSGELF
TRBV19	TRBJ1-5	ARLRGQPQH
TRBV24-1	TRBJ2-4	ATSAADRSDIQY
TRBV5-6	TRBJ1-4	ASSLGQGLEKLF
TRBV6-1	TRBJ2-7	ASSDFPGGVYEQY
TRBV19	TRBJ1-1	ASKAGGNTEAF
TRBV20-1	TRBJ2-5	SARGQETQY
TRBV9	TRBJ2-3	ASSARGTLPTDTQY
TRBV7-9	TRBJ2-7	ASSFDRVGVQY
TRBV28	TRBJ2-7	ASSSSGSTHEQY
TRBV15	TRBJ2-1	ATSSRSLRGPTYNEQF
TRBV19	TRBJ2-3	ASSTGQALRGTSTDTQY
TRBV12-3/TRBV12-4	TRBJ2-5	ASSLGGQETQY
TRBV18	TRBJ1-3	ASSPPGPRGNTIY
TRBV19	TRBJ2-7	ASSITPLELAGGYEQY